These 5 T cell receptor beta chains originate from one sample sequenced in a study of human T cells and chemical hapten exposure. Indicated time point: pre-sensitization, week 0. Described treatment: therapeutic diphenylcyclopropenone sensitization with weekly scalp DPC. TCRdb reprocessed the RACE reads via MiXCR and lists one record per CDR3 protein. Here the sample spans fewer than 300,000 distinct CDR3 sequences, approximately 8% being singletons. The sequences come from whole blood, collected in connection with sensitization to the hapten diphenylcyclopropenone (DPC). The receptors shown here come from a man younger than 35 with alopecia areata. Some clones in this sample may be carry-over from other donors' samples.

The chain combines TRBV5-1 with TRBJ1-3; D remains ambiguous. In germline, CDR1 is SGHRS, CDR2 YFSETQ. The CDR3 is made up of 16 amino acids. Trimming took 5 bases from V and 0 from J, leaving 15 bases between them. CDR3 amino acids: CASSSRFQDSGNTIYF. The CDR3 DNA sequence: TGCGCCAGCAGTTCCCGTTTCCAAGACTCTGGAAACACCATATATTTT.

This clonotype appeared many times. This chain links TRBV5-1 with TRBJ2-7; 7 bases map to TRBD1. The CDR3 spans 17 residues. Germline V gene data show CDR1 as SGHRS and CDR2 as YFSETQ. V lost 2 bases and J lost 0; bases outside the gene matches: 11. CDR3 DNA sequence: TGCGCCAGCAGCTTTGACCTAGGGGGCAGCGTCTCCTACGAGCAGTACTTC. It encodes CASSFDLGGSVSYEQYF.

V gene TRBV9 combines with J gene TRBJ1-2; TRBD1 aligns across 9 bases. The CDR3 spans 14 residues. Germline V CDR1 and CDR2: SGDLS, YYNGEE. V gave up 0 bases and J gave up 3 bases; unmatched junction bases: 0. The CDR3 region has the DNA TGTGCCAGCAGCGTAGGACAGGGGGACTATGGCTACACCTTC. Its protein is CASSVGQGDYGYTF.

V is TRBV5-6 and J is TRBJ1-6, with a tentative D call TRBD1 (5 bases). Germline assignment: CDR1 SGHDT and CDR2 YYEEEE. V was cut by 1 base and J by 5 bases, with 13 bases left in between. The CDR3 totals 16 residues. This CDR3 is CASSLNWGLNNSPLHF. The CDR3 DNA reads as TGTGCCAGCAGCTTGAATTGGGGCCTTAATAATTCACCCCTCCACTTT. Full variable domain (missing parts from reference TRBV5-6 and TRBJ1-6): DAGVTQSPTHLIKTRGQQVTLRCSPKSGHDTVSWYQQALGQGPQFIFQYYEEEERQRGNFPDRFSGHQFPNYSSELNVNALLLGDSALYLCASSLNWGLNNSPLHFGNGTRLTVT.

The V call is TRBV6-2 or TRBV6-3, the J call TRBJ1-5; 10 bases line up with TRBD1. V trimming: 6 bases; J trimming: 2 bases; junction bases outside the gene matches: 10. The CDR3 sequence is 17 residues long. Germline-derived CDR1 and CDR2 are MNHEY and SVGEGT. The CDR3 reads CASRHRDRGMGNQPQHF. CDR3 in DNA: TGTGCCAGCAGACACCGGGACAGGGGAATGGGCAATCAGCCCCAGCATTTT.